These 11 T cell receptor beta chains came from one sample sequenced in a study of cytomegalovirus exposure and HLA in healthy donors. The PCR ran on 60 Vbeta and 13 Jbeta primers. Libraries were prepared by immunoSEQ multiplex PCR; TCRdb keeps only in-frame clonotypes and omits some of them. The sample comprises a few hundred thousand clones, over 65% of which are singletons, and around 15% rests with the top ten. The sequenced sample consisted of PBMCs. The receptors here all came from a man in his forties in good health and CMV-seronegative.

The chain joins TRBV15 to TRBJ1-4; D unresolved. CDR3 length: 15 residues. CDR1 and CDR2 (germline): LNHNV, YYDKDF (reference sequence). V was clipped by 1 base and J by 7 bases, with 13 bases between them. CDR3 in DNA: TGTGCCACCAGCAGAGGATCCGGGTTAGGTGAAAAACTGTTTTTT. Translation: CATSRGSGLGEKLFF.

The rearrangement joins TRBV6-1 to TRBJ1-4; a weak D match, TRBD1 (6 bases). The V end lost 5 bases, the J end lost 8 bases, and 15 bases lay between the germline ends. This CDR3 spans 14 amino acids. Germline loops: CDR1 MNHNS, CDR2 SASEGT. CDR3 residues: CASSPGVGYEKLFF. For the CDR3, the DNA is TGTGCCAGCAGTCCAGGGGTAGGATACGAAAAACTGTTTTTT.

The chain is built from TRBV10-3 and TRBJ1-2; 8 positions match TRBD1. J gave up 8 bases and V 2 bases, and 13 bases lay outside the gene matches. This CDR3 contains 16 residues. CDR1 and CDR2 from the germline V gene are ENHRY and SYGVKD. CDR3 DNA sequence: TGTGCCATCAGTGAGCCTTCATCGCAGGGGGCGGACGGCTACACCTTC. Translation: CAISEPSSQGADGYTF.

CDR3 DNA: TGTGCCAGTAGTGCCGGACTAGCGGGAGAGAATGAGCAGTTCTTC. This translates into CASSAGLAGENEQFF. The V call is TRBV19, the J call TRBJ2-1; 13 bases map to TRBD2. There are 15 residues in the CDR3. Losses at the gene ends were 5 bases for V and 7 bases for J; bases not matched to a gene: 5. CDR1 and CDR2 from the germline V gene are LNHDA and SQIVND (reference sequence).

V is TRBV2 and J is TRBJ1-6; 8 positions match TRBD1. Germline V gene sequence: CDR1 SNHLY, CDR2 FYNNEI. This CDR3 has 12 residues. The ends lost 6 bases at V and 12 bases at J; junction bases unmatched: 4. CDR3 DNA sequence: TGTGCCAGCAGGTCCGGGACAGGACCCCTCCACTTT. Residues: CASRSGTGPLHF.

The chain uses TRBV4-1 and TRBJ1-4; 7 nucleotides align to TRBD1. The germline V gene encodes CDR1 MGHRA and CDR2 YSYEKL. Trimming cost V 1 base and J 7 bases; bases outside gene matches: 9. CDR3 size: 16 residues. The CDR3 reads CASSQVIRQGGEKLFF. CDR3 nucleotides: TGCGCCAGCAGCCAAGTCATTAGACAGGGAGGTGAAAAACTGTTTTTT.

The chain is built from TRBV19 and TRBJ1-1; the match to TRBD1 covers 7 bases. This CDR3 has 14 residues. With 7 bases clipped from V and 5 bases from J, the junction kept 10 bases outside the gene matches. Germline CDR1 is LNHDA and CDR2 is SQIVND (reference sequence). The CDR3 sequence: CASMKAGGVTEAFF. DNA for the CDR3: TGTGCCAGTATGAAAGCAGGGGGAGTTACTGAAGCTTTCTTT.

This clone came up a few times. The rearrangement joins TRBV30 to TRBJ2-7, with 11 nucleotides matching TRBD1. Germline CDR1 reads GTSNPN; CDR2 reads SVGIG (reference sequence). With V trimmed by 0 bases and J by 5 bases, 6 bases remained unmatched. The CDR3 is 15 residues long. The DNA for the CDR3 is TGTGCCTGGAGTGTACTGGGACAGGGGGGCAACGAGCAGTACTTC. Its translation is CAWSVLGQGGNEQYF.

The chain recombines TRBV18 with TRBJ2-3; D remains ambiguous. Germline-derived CDR1 and CDR2 are KGHSH and LQKENI. V lost 0 bases to trimming and J lost 2 bases, with 18 bases between them. This CDR3 has 18 amino acids. The CDR3 sequence is CASSPPKSGQQNTDTQYF. In DNA, the CDR3 is TGTGCCAGCTCACCACCAAAGTCTGGCCAACAGAACACAGATACGCAGTATTTT.

The J gene is TRBJ2-3, the V gene TRBV19; the D gene is possibly TRBD2 (6 bases). The V end lost 3 bases, the J end lost 2 bases, and 12 bases lay between the germline ends. The CDR3 sequence is 15 residues long. Germline values: CDR1 LNHDA, CDR2 SQIVND (reference sequence). DNA of the CDR3: TGTGCCAGTAGTATTCGGGGCGGGAACACAGATACGCAGTATTTT. Translated: CASSIRGGNTDTQYF.

V and J are TRBV25-1 and TRBJ2-7; D call uncertain. The V and J ends lost 4 bases and 0 bases respectively, with 13 bases between them. Germline loops: CDR1 MGHDK, CDR2 SYGVNS. This CDR3 is 15 amino acids long. CDR3 region: CASSASLALSYEQYF. Written as DNA, the CDR3 is TGTGCCAGCAGTGCATCCCTGGCTCTCTCCTACGAGCAGTACTTC.